Following are 29 T cell receptor beta chains from one sample sequenced in a study of CD8+ T cells in alopecia areata. Sequencing relied on a cDNA template that was reverse transcribed from extracted RNA. TCRdb keeps only in-frame clones here, not all; method: immunoSEQ multiplex PCR. Altogether 250,000 or so clones were found in the sample, and no singletons occur. Pooled cells of cutaneous lymph node origin were sorted on CD4, CD8alpha, NKG2D, NKG2ACE and other markers. Sequenced: CD4+ T cells sorted from a lymph node. The receptors originated from a C3H/HeJ mouse with alopecia areata. As its MHC haplotype, the strain has H2-k.

With respect to this clone: Gene names and germline match the mouse. With the read ending 4 residues before the CDR3 end, the germline J gene is used to fill in that end. V and J are TRBV5 and TRBJ2-4; D is unresolved. The germline gives CDR1 LGHNA, CDR2 YNLKQL (reference sequence). Trimming left V 4 bases short and J 0 bases short, with 5 bases between. The CDR3 covers 13 residues. CDR3 sequence: CASSLQSQNTLYF. The part of the CDR3 DNA that was read is TGTGCCAGCAGCCTACAAAGTCAAAAC.

In this sample, this clone turned up a few times. Germline and genes here are mouse. The observed sequence ends 4 residues before the CDR3 terminus, with the missing tail filled in from the germline J gene. This chain uses TRBV13-1 with TRBJ2-2; TRBD1 matches at 8 bases. Germline loops: CDR1 NSHNY, CDR2 SYGAGN. The CDR3 consists of 15 residues. The junction had 6 bases not matched to a gene; V was cut back by 5 bases and J by 3 bases. CDR3 region: CASRTQGVDTGQLYF. The part of the CDR3 DNA that was read is TGTGCCAGCAGGACACAGGGGGTTGACACCGGG.

In regard to this clone: The gene names here belong to mouse. The read comes to an end 3 residues before the CDR3 does, leaving the germline J gene to fill in the end. The chain combines TRBV13-1 with TRBJ1-6, with 7 bases aligning to TRBD1. TRBJ1-6 is known as an ORF, though its function is uncertain. The CDR3 has 14 residues. Trimming took 2 bases from V and 7 from J; bases not matched to a gene: 3. Germline lookup yields CDR1 NSHNY and CDR2 SYGAGN. The sequenced part of the CDR3 DNA is TGTGCCAGCAGTGAGGCAGGGGGGAATTCGCCC. It yields the protein CASSEAGGNSP. The CDR3 as a whole reads CASSEAGGNSPLYF.

This clone was observed a handful of times. Here the gene names and germline are mouse. The observed sequence ends 4 residues before the CDR3 terminus, with the missing tail filled in from the germline J gene. Other nucleotide sequences from this sample produce the same CDR3. The J gene is TRBJ1-1, the V gene TRBV13-2; 12 nucleotides agree with TRBD1. The CDR3 consists of 14 residues. Germline V gene data show CDR1 as NNHNN and CDR2 as SYGAGS (reference sequence). Unmatched junction bases numbered 2, after V lost 5 bases and J lost 3 bases. CDR3 DNA, as far as it was read: TGTGCCAGCGGGGGACAGGGGGCGTACACA. Translating it yields CASGGQGAYT. The full CDR3 reads CASGGQGAYTEVFF.

This clone was recorded many times. The genes are named according to mouse. The sequenced fragment ends 4 residues before the CDR3 boundary, so the rest is inferred from the germline J gene. This same CDR3 is encoded by further DNA sequences in the sample. The gene calls are TRBV1 and TRBJ2-3, with D perhaps matching TRBD2 (6 bases). CDR1 and CDR2 from the germline V gene are NSQYPW and LRSPGD (reference sequence). Trimming shortened V by 1 base and J by 0 bases, and 8 bases separated the two germline ends. The CDR3 runs 15 residues. The CDR3 DNA, read in part, is TGCACCTGCAGTGCAGTTGGGGGTAGTGCAGAA. Translated: CTCSAVGGSAE. The full-length CDR3 reads as CTCSAVGGSAETLYF.

Regarding this clone: Germline and genes: mouse. The read terminates 4 residues before the CDR3 end, so the remaining end is supplied by the germline J gene. This sample also contains other DNA sequences that code for the same CDR3. The rearrangement uses TRBV1 and TRBJ2-3, with 10 positions matching TRBD1. With 1 base clipped from V and 3 bases from J, the junction kept 1 base outside the gene matches. CDR3 size: 15 residues. Per the germline V gene, CDR1 is NSQYPW and CDR2 is LRSPGD (reference sequence). CDR3 in amino acids: CTCSAGDRGAETLYF. The DNA read from the CDR3 is TGCACCTGCAGTGCAGGGGACAGGGGCGCAGAA.

This clone was found a few times. Any gene name here is a mouse gene name. The read ends 4 residues early relative to the CDR3; the germline J gene fills the gap. The rearrangement joins TRBV13-1 to TRBJ2-7; 9 bases fit TRBD2. The CDR3 has 14 amino acids. Germline V gene lookup returns CDR1 NSHNY and CDR2 SYGAGN. The V gene end was trimmed by 5 bases and the J gene end by 1 base; junction bases not matched to a gene: 4. CDR3 DNA, as far as it was read: TGTGCCAGCAGGAGGACTGGGGATTCCTAT. Encoded protein: CASRRTGDSY. The CDR3 as a whole reads CASRRTGDSYEQYF.

This clone was seen a few times. Genes and germline come from the mouse. The read terminates 4 residues ahead of where the CDR3 ends, so the germline J gene completes it. The same CDR3 also results from other DNA sequences found in this sample. V and J are TRBV1 and TRBJ2-1; D is possibly TRBD2 (5 bases). The CDR3 contains 15 residues. Looked up from germline, CDR1 is NSQYPW and CDR2 is LRSPGD (reference sequence). Trimming removed 1 base at V and 3 bases at J, with 10 bases between. CDR3 DNA (partial): TGCACCTGCAGTGCAGCCGGTGGGGTCTATGCT. Amino acid sequence: CTCSAAGGVYA. The full CDR3 sequence reads CTCSAAGGVYAEQFF.

This clone was counted only a few times. Gene and germline names: mouse. The CDR3 goes on 4 residues after the read ends, and that part is filled in from the germline J gene. This same CDR3 is encoded by further DNA sequences in the sample. This chain joins TRBV5 and TRBJ2-5; 7 positions agree with TRBD1. The V gene end was trimmed by 2 bases and the J gene end by 0 bases; junction bases not matched to a gene: 2. The CDR3 runs to 15 residues. CDR1 is LGHNA, CDR2 YNLKQL, per germline (reference sequence). This chain's CDR3 is CASSQTGDNQDTQYF. CDR3 DNA (partial): TGTGCCAGCAGCCAAACAGGGGATAACCAAGAC.

In regard to this clone: Gene names are the mouse ones. With the read ending 4 residues before the CDR3 end, the germline J gene is used to fill in that end. Other DNA sequences within the sample encode an identical CDR3. V gene TRBV13-2 combines with J gene TRBJ1-2, with D perhaps matching TRBD1 (5 bases). V was shortened by 0 bases and J by 4 bases, with 7 bases between the two germline ends. The germline gives CDR1 NNHNN, CDR2 SYGAGS (reference sequence). The CDR3 consists of 13 residues. Incomplete CDR3 DNA: TGTGCCAGCGGTGATGCCACAGGCTCC. Translating it yields CASGDATGS. The whole CDR3 region reads CASGDATGSDYTF.

This clone was seen at least ten times. Gene names refer to mouse genes. The read is 4 residues too short to cover the CDR3 end, so that end is filled in from the germline J gene. The J gene is TRBJ2-3, the V gene TRBV14, with 7 bases identical to TRBD1. The CDR3 loop spans 15 amino acids. With V trimmed by 1 base and J by 0 bases, 2 bases remained unmatched. The V gene's germline CDR1 is SGHDT and CDR2 FRDEAV. The CDR3 loop is CASSFKGQSAETLYF. The DNA read from the CDR3 is TGTGCCAGCAGTTTCAAGGGACAGAGTGCAGAA.

This clone was counted ten times or more. Mouse gene names apply. The sequenced fragment ends 4 residues before the CDR3 boundary, so the rest is inferred from the germline J gene. The chain uses TRBV13-3 and TRBJ2-1; D might be TRBD2 (5 bases). Germline lookup yields CDR1 NNHDY and CDR2 SYVADS. Trimming removed 3 bases from V and 2 bases from J, with 6 bases in between. This CDR3 has 13 residues. CDR3 DNA, as far as it was read: TGTGCCAGCAGTGTGGGGTACTATGCT. It is translated as CASSVGYYA. The whole CDR3 is CASSVGYYAEQFF.

This clone has more than one count but fewer than ten. Genes and germline are mouse. The CDR3 end lies 4 residues beyond the end of the read and is filled in from the germline J gene. The chain employs TRBV5 and TRBJ2-1, with 10 bases lining up with TRBD2. The germline gives CDR1 LGHNA, CDR2 YNLKQL (reference sequence). The CDR3 is 17 residues long. Trimming at V came to 3 bases and at J to 2 bases, leaving 7 bases not matched to a gene. The CDR3 spells CASSHPRDWGDYAEQFF. The CDR3 DNA, read in part, is TGTGCCAGCAGCCACCCACGGGACTGGGGAGACTATGCT.

In this sample, this clone turned up a few times. An end of the junction differs from the germline gene, which may be a read error. Genes and germline are mouse. The CDR3 end falls 4 residues outside the read, so it is completed with the germline J gene. J is TRBJ2-7 and V is TRBV17, with D tentatively TRBD1 (6 bases). In germline, CDR1 is MNHDT, CDR2 YYDKIL. The CDR3 length is 13 residues. The CDR3 bases that were read are TGTGCTAGCAATAGACGGGACAAATAT. Amino acids: CASNRRDKY. The CDR3 reads in full as CASNRRDKYEQYF.

This clone was seen a few times. The germline and genes are mouse ones. The CDR3 end is not reached by the read, which stops 4 residues before it; the germline J gene fills it in. The V and J genes are TRBV13-1 and TRBJ2-3, with TRBD2 matching over 8 bases. The germline V gene encodes CDR1 NSHNY and CDR2 SYGAGN. The CDR3 loop spans 16 amino acids. With 0 bases clipped from V and 1 base from J, the junction kept 4 bases outside the gene matches. CDR3: CASSDGGGGGAETLYF. The covered CDR3 bases are TGTGCCAGCAGTGATGGTGGGGGGGGCGGTGCAGAA.

This clone was recorded a few times. Mouse names are used for the genes. CDR3 DNA, as far as it was read: TGTGCCTGGAGAGGGACTGGGGGGGCCCAT. Its translation: CAWRGTGGAH. The full CDR3 protein reads CAWRGTGGAHEQYF. This chain joins TRBV31 and TRBJ2-7, with 14 bases fitting TRBD2. The read ends 4 residues early relative to the CDR3; the germline J gene fills the gap. In germline, CDR1 is GKSSPN, CDR2 SITVG. This CDR3 has 14 amino acids.

Only a few counts were recorded for this clone. Gene names are mouse gene names. The read ends 4 residues early relative to the CDR3; the germline J gene fills the gap. Different DNA sequences within this sample yield the same CDR3. The chain employs TRBV19 and TRBJ2-1; TRBD1 is a possible D gene (6 bases). The CDR3 is 15 residues long. V was shortened by 2 bases and J by 1 base, with 10 bases between the two germline ends. Germline loops: CDR1 FNHDT, CDR2 SITEND (reference sequence). The CDR3 loop reads CASSIPGQNYAEQFF. CDR3 DNA, as far as it was read: TGTGCCAGCAGTATTCCGGGACAAAACTATGCT.

This clone has a count of ten or more. Mouse names are used for the genes. The read ends 4 residues shy of where the CDR3 ends; the end is completed using the germline J gene. Other nucleotide sequences in the sample specify the same CDR3. The chain joins TRBV13-3 to TRBJ2-2; D might be TRBD1 (5 bases). The CDR3 is made up of 13 amino acids. Germline V CDR1 and CDR2: NNHDY, SYVADS. The V end was cut by 1 base, the J end by 4 bases, with 5 bases between. CDR3 bases read: TGTGCCAGCAGTGATAGGGGCACCGGG. Protein product: CASSDRGTG. The whole CDR3 sequence reads CASSDRGTGQLYF.

This clone was counted a few times. Any gene name here is a mouse gene name. The CDR3 is CAWSLSGDSDYTF. The CDR3 DNA, read in part, is TGTGCCTGGAGTCTATCAGGGGACTCC. The rearrangement links TRBV31 to TRBJ1-2, with D possibly matching TRBD1 (6 bases). The read is 4 residues too short to cover the CDR3 end, so that end is filled in from the germline J gene. V dropped 0 bases and J dropped 3 bases, with 8 bases sitting between them. The CDR3 sequence is 13 residues long. Looked up from germline, CDR1 is GKSSPN and CDR2 is SITVG.

As to this clone: Mouse germline and gene names are used. The read terminates 4 residues ahead of where the CDR3 ends, so the germline J gene completes it. This chain uses TRBV31 with TRBJ2-2; 8 nucleotides align to TRBD2. Losses at the gene ends were 1 base for V and 0 bases for J; bases not matched to a gene: 4. Germline V gene sequence: CDR1 GKSSPN, CDR2 SITVG. The length of the CDR3 is 16 residues. This chain's CDR3 is CAWSPRLGSNTGQLYF. CDR3 DNA, as far as it was read: TGTGCCTGGAGTCCCAGACTGGGGTCAAACACCGGG.

This clone was seen more than once but under ten times. Genes and germline come from the mouse. The sequenced CDR3 bases are TGTGCCAGCAAGAGACAGAATGCAAACACA. This gives the protein CASKRQNANT. The complete CDR3 sequence is CASKRQNANTEVFF. The J gene is TRBJ1-1, the V gene TRBV13-1; a possible D gene is TRBD1 (5 bases). The read ends 4 residues shy of where the CDR3 ends; the end is completed using the germline J gene. The CDR3 runs 14 residues. Trimming cost V 6 bases and J 0 bases, with 12 bases left between them. CDR1 is NSHNY and CDR2 is SYGAGN in the germline V gene.

Comment on this clone: Mouse gene names and germline throughout. Coverage ceases 3 residues before the CDR3 finishes, and the germline J gene fills in the end. This rearrangement joins TRBV5 to TRBJ1-6, with TRBD1 as a possible D gene (6 bases). TRBJ1-6 has ORF status, its function being uncertain. Germline V lookup: CDR1 LGHNA, CDR2 YNLKQL (reference sequence). The CDR3 extends over 15 amino acids. V lost 4 bases, J lost 4 bases, and 11 bases lay in between. The sequenced CDR3 bases are TGTGCCAGCAGCCGCCGGGACAATTATAATTCGCCC. This gives the protein CASSRRDNYNSP. The full CDR3 protein is CASSRRDNYNSPLYF.

Note on this clone: These gene names are mouse names. Read data end 4 residues before the CDR3 end; the end is taken from the germline J gene. This chain connects TRBV5 to TRBJ2-5; D may be TRBD2 (6 bases). Germline assignment: CDR1 LGHNA and CDR2 YNLKQL (reference sequence). CDR3 size: 15 residues. Trimming took off 1 base at V and 2 bases at J, with 10 bases between the two ends. The CDR3 loop reads CASSQAAWGQDTQYF. The part of the CDR3 DNA that was read is TGTGCCAGCAGCCAAGCGGCCTGGGGCCAAGAC.

This clone has more than one count but fewer than ten. Genes here carry mouse names. Coverage ceases 4 residues before the CDR3 finishes, and the germline J gene fills in the end. This sample includes further DNA sequences coding for the same CDR3. The genes are TRBV13-1 and TRBJ1-1; no clear D gene. This CDR3 has 13 residues. From germline, CDR1 is NSHNY and CDR2 SYGAGN. Trimming pared 1 base from V and 3 bases from J, leaving 7 bases between. The sequenced CDR3 bases are TGTGCCAGCAGTGATAGGAGGGACACA. Translating gives CASSDRRDT. The whole CDR3 protein reads CASSDRRDTEVFF.

On this clone: Genes here carry mouse names. CDR3 region: CASGDVRDRGYSDYTF. CDR3 bases read: TGTGCCAGCGGTGATGTCCGGGACAGGGGTTACTCC. The rearrangement joins TRBV13-2 to TRBJ1-2, with TRBD1 matching 10 bases. Read data end 4 residues before the CDR3 end; the end is taken from the germline J gene. Germline values: CDR1 NNHNN, CDR2 SYGAGS (reference sequence). This CDR3 contains 16 residues. The trim removed 0 bases at V and 3 bases at J, leaving 5 bases unmatched.

With respect to this clone: Mouse gene names apply. The read is 4 residues too short to cover the CDR3 end, so that end is filled in from the germline J gene. The V gene is TRBV13-1, the J gene TRBJ1-1; TRBD1 matches at 11 bases. There are 16 residues in the CDR3. The germline V gene has CDR1 NSHNY and CDR2 SYGAGN. The CDR3 bases that were read are TGTGCCAGCAGTGCCAGTCCCGGACAGGGGGCGCGA. Translated: CASSASPGQGAR. The complete CDR3 reads CASSASPGQGAREVFF.

This clone was counted a few times. The genes are named according to mouse. Read coverage stops 4 residues before the CDR3 terminus; the germline J gene supplies the remainder. The J gene is TRBJ1-1, the V gene TRBV13-1; 7 bases line up with TRBD1. Germline values: CDR1 NSHNY, CDR2 SYGAGN. The CDR3 totals 12 residues. The junction had 1 base not matched to a gene; V was cut back by 4 bases and J by 4 bases. The sequenced part of the CDR3 DNA is TGTGCCAGCAGTCGGGACAGCACA. Its protein product is CASSRDST. The whole CDR3 sequence is CASSRDSTEVFF.

This clone turned up a few times. Mouse gene names apply. The CDR3 extends 4 residues past the end of the read, so its final part is completed from the germline J gene. At the DNA level, this CDR3 is encoded by other sequences in the same sample as well. The chain couples TRBV31 to TRBJ2-2, with 8 bases that match TRBD2. The CDR3 sequence is 16 residues long. CDR1 and CDR2 (germline): GKSSPN, SITVG. The J segment lost 2 bases and the V segment lost 1 base, leaving 6 bases of the junction unmatched. CDR3 DNA (partial): TGTGCCTGGAGTCCGAACTGGGGGTCTAACACCGGG. Translated: CAWSPNWGSNTG. The CDR3 in its entirety is CAWSPNWGSNTGQLYF.

Notes on this clone: All gene names here are mouse names. The read stops 4 residues short of the end of the CDR3; the missing end is completed from the germline J gene. V is TRBV13-1 and J is TRBJ2-4; perhaps TRBD2 as D (6 bases). The CDR3 contains 17 residues. Germline V gene sequence: CDR1 NSHNY, CDR2 SYGAGN. V shed 0 bases and J shed 1 base, with 15 bases lying between them. The covered CDR3 bases are TGTGCCAGCAGTGATGTAGGCTGGGGCGGCGGTCAAAAC. Encoded protein: CASSDVGWGGGQN. The full CDR3 sequence reads CASSDVGWGGGQNTLYF.